This T cell receptor (beta chain) comes out of a study of beta chain features in type 1 diabetes. Study in general: Sorted cell examination encompassed approximately 110 million cells across all samples.

Purity (above 95%) was reached by all sorted populations. Study-wide results and limits: A cDNA-based sequencing approach could over-represent cells with high TCR expression. In all four CD4+ subsets, TCRB CDR3 length was significantly, moderately reduced in type 1 diabetes. Type 1 diabetes patients had fewer VDJ junction insertions and more deletions.

On this clone itself: Antigen specificity is unknown.

All of the isolated RNA was reverse transcribed, so expressed TCRB transcripts were sequenced. Sequencing used immunoSEQ multiplex PCR; TCRdb keeps in-frame clones, though not all of them. The sample includes 300,000 to 450,000 clones, approximately 12% of them seen just once. CDR3 length: 15 residues. Trimming took 4 bases from V and 6 from J, leaving 17 bases between them. The germline V gene has CDR1 SGDLS and CDR2 YYNGEE. Sequences were obtained from naive CD4+ T cells from blood. The V gene is TRBV9, the J gene TRBJ2-1, with D perhaps TRBD2 (7 bases). The sequence came from a woman aged 18-30 years with type 1 diabetes. The CDR3 reads CASSPRGGGGNEQFF. As DNA, the CDR3 is TGTGCCAGCAGCCCGAGGGGGGGTGGAGGCAATGAGCAGTTCTTC.